This T cell receptor (beta chain) stems from a study of shared clonotypes between healthy human individuals. Study as a whole: Three CD4 naive, three CD4 memory, two CD8 naive and one CD8 memory plate were used per donor.

Using immunoSEQ multiplex PCR, the repertoire was profiled, and TCRdb retains in-frame clones only, with some absent. The sample shows more than 1.2 million clones, 98% of them seen only once. This clonotype originated in a young man in good health. What was sequenced was naive CD4+ T cells sorted from blood. Subset noted: CD45RA+ positively selected.

The CDR3 nucleotides read TGTGCCAGCAGGTCCCTAGCGGGAGGGGGAGTCGAGCAGTACTTC. Translating it yields CASRSLAGGGVEQYF. The V call is TRBV6-1, the J call TRBJ2-7; 12 bases line up with TRBD2. Germline loops: CDR1 MNHNS, CDR2 SASEGT. This CDR3 comprises 15 residues. After removal of 6 bases from V and 6 bases from J, the junction contained 9 bases not matched to a gene.